This T cell receptor (beta chain) was obtained from a study of long-term antiretroviral therapy in people with HIV. The wider study: Initial samples were collected about a decade before the 2015 immediate-ART recommendation.

Investigators performed immunoSEQ version v3.0 at survey level. The data were produced by immunoSEQ multiplex PCR, yet TCRdb's version contains in-frame clones alone and is incomplete. The table has tens of thousands of clones, about 86% seen once; the top ten hold around 4.6%. Before DNA extraction, roughly 0.85-10 million cryopreserved PBMC were held in the samples. The starting material was unsorted PBMCs, obtained 1.3 years after starting antiretroviral therapy. The receptor comes from a man aged 55 to 70 with HIV.

In DNA form, the CDR3 reads TGTGCCAGCAGCTTCCCTAGCGTCTCCTACGAGCAGTACTTC. This gives the protein CASSFPSVSYEQYF. The rearrangement joins TRBV5-6 to TRBJ2-7; tentative D call: TRBD2 (6 bases). V was cut by 2 bases and J by 0 bases, with 9 bases left in between. Germline V lookup: CDR1 SGHDT, CDR2 YYEEEE. This CDR3 spans 14 amino acids. The entire variable domain, with the rest obtained from reference TRBV5-6 and TRBJ2-7, is as follows: DAGVTQSPTHLIKTRGQQVTLRCSPKSGHDTVSWYQQALGQGPQFIFQYYEEEERQRGNFPDRFSGHQFPNYSSELNVNALLLGDSALYLCASSFPSVSYEQYFGPGTRLTVT.